A selection of T cell receptor beta chains follows, all from one sample in a study of cytomegalovirus exposure and HLA in healthy donors. The assay was immunoSEQ multiplex PCR, and TCRdb's table has in-frame clones only and misses some. The sample consists of around 190,000 clones, around 84% of them appearing once. Source material: PBMCs. Receptor source: a woman in her late teens or twenties in good health and CMV-seronegative. Each CDR3 is given without its conserved first and last residue. The D gene is left open where the match is weak.

d_call j_call v_call cdr3_length cdr3_aa
NA TRBJ1-1 TRBV7-9 12 SSSLNQGTTEAF
TRBD2 TRBJ2-7 TRBV19 14 ASSATGTSGIYEQY
NA TRBJ2-7 TRBV7-9 11 ASSPRDFYERY
NA TRBJ1-4 TRBV10-3 12 AISEYGTNEKLF
NA TRBJ2-7 TRBV14 13 ASSQLQGGTYEQY
NA TRBJ2-1 TRBV6-4 13 ASSAGELQYNEQF
NA TRBJ2-1 TRBV28 13 ASSFPLPGDNEQF
TRBD2 TRBJ2-7 TRBV5-1 14 ASSPIVGREGTEQY
TRBD2 TRBJ2-6 TRBV4-1 17 ASSQDKSGGASGANVLT
NA TRBJ2-7 TRBV30 12 AWSLIATSYEQY
TRBD1 TRBJ1-2 TRBV25-1 13 ASSEYLETGRGYT
TRBD2 TRBJ2-3 TRBV27 15 ASSSHSGGAWGDTQY
NA TRBJ1-5 TRBV6-1 9 ASSGNQPQH
TRBD1 TRBJ1-1 TRBV7-9 15 ASSTPGQGSMNTEAF
TRBD2 TRBJ2-1 TRBV9 14 ASSVANSGVNNEQF
NA TRBJ1-1 TRBV28 13 ASSSRGWVNTEAF
TRBD1 TRBJ1-5 TRBV28 12 ASRGQGSNQPQH
TRBD1 TRBJ1-6 TRBV5-8 13 ASSRLGQLASPLH
TRBD2 TRBJ2-3 TRBV5-6 14 ASSLSSGRLSDTQY
NA NA TRBV18 10 ASSPPFSEQY
NA TRBJ2-1 TRBV10-3 13 AIRGGTGPYNEQF
TRBD1 TRBJ1-3 TRBV12-5 12 ASAEGGPENTIY
TRBD1 TRBJ2-2 TRBV2 13 ASSRQGLGTGELF
NA TRBJ2-5 TRBV4-1 13 ASSQVRGAGETQY
NA TRBJ1-6 TRBV11-3 12 ASSLEGGLSPLH
TRBD1 TRBJ1-4 TRBV18 13 ASSRQGLANEKLF
TRBD2 TRBJ2-7 TRBV5-4 15 ASSSPTSGRAVGEQY
NA TRBJ1-5 TRBV7-2 12 ASSLAEFHQPQH
NA TRBJ1-1 TRBV27 9 ASSSGESAF
TRBD1 TRBJ2-7 TRBV11-2 14 ASSVSLGTGSHEQY
NA TRBJ2-1 TRBV4-1 12 ASSLLGSLTEQF